The T cell receptor beta chain described here comes from a study of identical twins. This clonotype was recorded many times. TCRdb reanalysed the 5' RACE reads using MiXCR and keeps one entry per CDR3 protein. The table lists some 330,000 distinct CDR3 sequences, roughly 9% of them singletons, with approximately 9.3% in the top ten. This TCR came from a woman in her 50s in good health. The sample taken for sequencing was naive T cells sorted from blood.

The chain's CDR3 is CASRVSENTEAFF. In nucleotides, the CDR3 is TGTGCCAGCAGAGTATCGGAGAACACTGAAGCTTTCTTT. J is TRBJ1-1 and V is TRBV11-2; D is unclear. V lost 6 bases and J lost 1, with 9 bases in between. Germline V gene data show CDR1 as SGHAT and CDR2 as FQNNGV. The CDR3 has 13 amino acids. Together with reference TRBV11-2 and TRBJ1-1, the CDR3 gives the full variable domain: EAGVAQSPRYKIIEKRQSVAFWCNPISGHATLYWYQQILGQGPKLLIQFQNNGVVDDSQLPKDRFSAERLKGVDSTLKIQPAKLEDSAVYLCASRVSENTEAFFGQGTRLTVV.